Listed here are 23 T cell receptor beta chains from one sample, sequenced in a study of glioma-infiltrating T cells. Using RNA template, CDR3s of TCR alpha and beta were amplified with iRepertoire arm-PCR. TCRdb re-derived calls from the multiplex PCR reads in MiXCR, one entry per CDR3 protein. The sample yields about 130,000 distinct CDR3 sequences, 20% to 25% seen once. The sequenced material came from glioma tissue, nonneoplastic brain tissue, or PBMCs (not recorded which). These receptors all stem from a human donor with low-grade glioma or glioblastoma, undergoing nonglioma brain surgery, or in good health (not recorded which).

This clonotype was seen a few times. The chain has TRBV2 and TRBJ2-7, with TRBD1 matching 8 bases. This CDR3 comprises 14 residues. Germline V lookup: CDR1 SNHLY, CDR2 FYNNEI. Trimming took 6 bases from V and 6 from J; bases not matched to a gene: 10. In DNA, the CDR3 is TGTGCCAGCAGCGACCGGACAGGGAGCAGCGAGCAGTACGTC. This sequence encodes CASSDRTGSSEQYV.

In this sample, this clonotype turned up a few times. This sequence joins TRBV12-3 or TRBV12-4 and TRBJ2-1; no clear D gene. V dropped 5 bases and J dropped 2 bases, with 10 bases sitting between them. The CDR3 consists of 14 residues. Here the CDR3 DNA reads TGTGCCAGCAGTAGAACCGAACCCTACAATGAGCAGTTCTTC. It translates to CASSRTEPYNEQFF.

This clonotype was found a few times. This chain connects TRBV3-1 to TRBJ2-1, with D unresolved. The germline V gene encodes CDR1 LGHDT and CDR2 YNNKEL (reference sequence). This CDR3 has 14 residues. The germline V and J ends were trimmed by 5 bases and 4 bases, with 12 bases remaining between them. CDR3 DNA sequence: TGTGCCAGCAGCTACGGCCCAGCTTACAATGAGCAGTTCTTC. This encodes CASSYGPAYNEQFF.

This clonotype was picked up many times. The J gene is TRBJ1-2, the V gene TRBV27, with 7 bases lining up with TRBD1. Trimming took 6 bases from V and 6 from J; bases not matched to a gene: 13. The germline V gene has CDR1 MNHEY and CDR2 SMNVEV (reference sequence). The CDR3 totals 15 residues. As DNA, the CDR3 is TGTGCCAGCAGACTAGGACAGGCAAATTTCCATGGCTACACCTTC. Its translation is CASRLGQANFHGYTF.

Turning to this clonotype: A read error may be the cause here, since a much bigger clone is one base away. This chain joins TRBV25-1 and TRBJ2-3; D possibly uses TRBD1 or TRBD2 (6 bases each). The CDR3 contains 16 residues. Germline V CDR1 and CDR2: MGHDK, SYGVNS. The CDR3 spells CASSETGAGGTDTRYF. Here the CDR3 DNA reads TGTGCCAGCAGCGAAACCGGGGCCGGGGGCACAGATACGCGGTATTTT.

The chain has TRBV27 and TRBJ2-7; no definite D call. Germline-derived CDR1 and CDR2 are MNHEY and SMNVEV (reference sequence). The V and J ends lost 6 bases and 0 bases respectively, with 18 bases between them. CDR3 length equals 16 residues. The CDR3 nucleotides read TGTGCCAGCAGCCAAGTTAGCCTAACGGACTCCTACGAGCAGTACGTC. Encoded protein: CASSQVSLTDSYEQYV.

The chain combines TRBV5-1 with TRBJ1-5; D is uncertain. V was trimmed by 3 bases and J by 0 bases, leaving 4 bases between them. The CDR3 is 13 residues long. The V gene's germline CDR1 is SGHRS and CDR2 YFSETQ. As DNA, the CDR3 is TGCGCCAGCAGCTACAATAGCAATCAGCCCCAGCATTTT. Protein product: CASSYNSNQPQHF.

Notes on this clonotype: A read error may explain this, as a much larger clone is one base away. The chain combines TRBV6-1 with TRBJ2-1; D not resolved. Germline lookup yields CDR1 MNHNS and CDR2 SASEGT. The CDR3 loop spans 13 amino acids. CDR3 region: CACSERTYNEQFF. In DNA, the CDR3 is TGTGCCTGCAGTGAACGCACCTACAATGAGCAGTTCTTC.

Of note for this clonotype: Being one base from a much bigger clone, this may be a read error. The genes are TRBV7-2 and TRBJ2-1, with 10 bases that match TRBD1. Losses at the gene ends were 3 bases for V and 3 bases for J; bases not matched to a gene: 2. CDR3 length: 15 residues. Per germline, CDR1 SGHTA and CDR2 FQGNSA. The CDR3 is CASSFWDRGYNEQFF. The CDR3 DNA is TGTGCCAGCAGCTTCTGGGACAGGGGCTACAATGAGCAGTTCTTC.

This clonotype was seen at least ten times. In nucleotides, the CDR3 is TGCAGTGCTAGTCCGCGTAACCAGAACACCGGGGAGCTGTTTTTT. It specifies CSASPRNQNTGELFF. The V call is TRBV20-1, the J call TRBJ2-2, with D unresolved. CDR3 length equals 15 residues. V was cut by 3 bases and J by 1 base, with 12 bases left in between. Germline CDR1 is DFQATT and CDR2 is SNEGSKA (reference sequence).

A remark on this clonotype: A clone one base away is much larger, so this may be a read error. The V gene is TRBV4-1, the J gene TRBJ1-1; D gene ambiguous. Looked up from germline, CDR1 is MGHRA and CDR2 is YSYEKL. The CDR3 consists of 15 residues. Here the CDR3 reads CASSQDGGMNTEALF. The CDR3 nucleotides read TGCGCCAGCAGCCAAGATGGAGGTATGAACACTGAAGCTCTCTTT.

Comment on this clonotype: This may come from a read error, since a much larger clone is one base off. V gene TRBV6-1 combines with J gene TRBJ2-7; 7 bases map to TRBD1. CDR1 is MNHNS and CDR2 is SASEGT in the germline V gene. The CDR3 is 14 residues long. The trim removed 7 bases at V and 2 bases at J, leaving 8 bases unmatched. The CDR3 region has the DNA TGTGCCAGCAATTACATTCAGGGGGCCTACGAGCAGTACGTC. Translating it yields CASNYIQGAYEQYV.

This clonotype has just a few counts. The J gene is TRBJ1-5, the V gene TRBV19; D remains unclear. Between the trimmed V and J ends, which lost 3 bases and 6 bases, there was a span of 18 bases. Per germline, CDR1 LNHDA and CDR2 SQIVND (reference sequence). This CDR3 is built from 16 residues. CDR3: CASSIVVGSRSQPQHF. In DNA, the CDR3 is TGTGCCAGTAGTATTGTTGTTGGCAGTCGGTCTCAGCCCCAGCATTTT.

In its sample, this clonotype was seen many times. The chain has TRBV20-1 and TRBJ1-6; the D gene is possibly TRBD1 (6 bases). Trimming removed 3 bases from V and 5 bases from J, with 8 bases in between. This CDR3 is built from 13 residues. Germline V gene lookup returns CDR1 DFQATT and CDR2 SNEGSKA (reference sequence). In DNA, the CDR3 is TGCAGTGCTAGGAGACAGGATAATTCACCCCTCCACTTT. Translation gives CSARRQDNSPLHF.

This chain joins TRBV12-3 or TRBV12-4 and TRBJ2-5; 9 bases fit TRBD1. This CDR3 is built from 15 residues. The V and J ends lost 5 bases and 1 base, in that order; junction bases with no gene match: 5. CDR3 nucleotides: TGTGCCAGCAGTCCCGGGACAGGGATCCAAGAGACCCAGTACTTC. Translation gives CASSPGTGIQETQYF.

V gene TRBV4-1 combines with J gene TRBJ1-2; 7 nucleotides align to TRBD1. The CDR3 runs 15 residues. CDR1 and CDR2 (germline): MGHRA, YSYEKL. The V segment lost 0 bases and the J segment 6 bases; nucleotides outside the gene matches: 7. CDR3 region: CASSQDPAGGNGYTF. The CDR3 nucleotides are TGCGCCAGCAGCCAAGATCCCGCAGGGGGTAATGGCTACACCTTC.

This clonotype came up a few times. The genes are TRBV6-1 and TRBJ1-1; 7 nucleotides agree with TRBD1. V shed 1 base, J shed 6 bases, and the junction held 5 bases outside the gene matches. CDR3 size: 14 residues. CDR1 is MNHNS and CDR2 is SASEGT in the germline V gene. CDR3 region: CASSEEGALAEAFF. DNA of the CDR3: TGTGCCAGCAGTGAAGAGGGGGCTTTGGCTGAAGCTTTCTTT.

This clonotype has just a few counts. The genes are TRBV7-9 and TRBJ2-1; 13 positions match TRBD2. Germline V lookup: CDR1 SEHNR, CDR2 FQNEAQ (reference sequence). The CDR3 totals 16 residues. With V trimmed by 3 bases and J by 8 bases, 7 bases remained unmatched. The DNA of the CDR3 is TGTGCCAGCAGCTTGGGACTAGCGGGGTCGTACGATGAGCAGTTCTTC. It is translated as CASSLGLAGSYDEQFF.

This clonotype was detected a few times. The chain is built from TRBV29-1 and TRBJ1-2; 7 nucleotides match TRBD1. The V gene end was trimmed by 0 bases and the J gene end by 5 bases; junction bases not matched to a gene: 3. The germline V gene encodes CDR1 SQVTM and CDR2 ANQGSEA. This CDR3 comprises 13 residues. The CDR3 sequence is CSVEDRGKYGYTF. Here the CDR3 DNA reads TGCAGCGTTGAAGACAGGGGGAAGTATGGCTACACCTTC. Full variable domain (remainder filled in from reference TRBV29-1 and TRBJ1-2): SAVISQKPSRDICQRGTSLTIQCQVDSQVTMMFWYRQQPGQSLTLIATANQGSEATYESGFVIDKFPISRPNLTFSTLTVSNMSPEDSSIYLCSVEDRGKYGYTFGSGTRLTVV.

This clonotype has at least ten counts. The chain has TRBV20-1 and TRBJ1-1; perhaps TRBD1 as D (6 bases). This CDR3 comprises 15 residues. Trimming took 2 bases from V and 0 from J, leaving 13 bases between them. Germline-derived CDR1 and CDR2 are DFQATT and SNEGSKA (reference sequence). CDR3 region: CSARRLQGVNTEAFF. The CDR3 DNA reads TGCAGTGCTAGAAGATTACAGGGAGTGAACACTGAAGCTTTCTTT.

The chain joins TRBV9 to TRBJ2-1; TRBD1 matches 7 bases. Germline V gene data show CDR1 as SGDLS and CDR2 as YYNGEE. V dropped 2 bases and J dropped 2; count of bases not matched to a gene: 4. The CDR3 contains 15 residues. The CDR3 loop is CASSVRTGAYNEQFF. The CDR3 DNA reads TGTGCCAGCAGCGTCCGGACAGGTGCCTACAATGAGCAGTTCTTC. Variable domain in full (rest from reference TRBV9 and TRBJ2-1): DSGVTQTPKHLITATGQRVTLRCSPRSGDLSVYWYQQSLDQGLQFLIQYYNGEERAKGNILERFSAQQFPDLHSELNLSSLELGDSALYFCASSVRTGAYNEQFFGPGTRLTVL.

The genes are TRBV6-4 and TRBJ2-5, with 7 nucleotides matching TRBD1. The CDR3 spans 16 residues. V dropped 4 bases and J dropped 3; count of bases not matched to a gene: 11. Germline V gene lookup returns CDR1 MRHNA and CDR2 SNTAGT. CDR3 sequence: CASSGDRERKKETQYF. DNA of the CDR3: TGTGCCAGCAGTGGGGACAGAGAGCGGAAAAAAGAGACCCAGTACTTC.

This CDR3 is CASELGGAETQYF. CDR3 coding DNA: TGTGCCAGCGAGCTCGGGGGGGCGGAGACCCAGTACTTC. The J gene is TRBJ2-5, the V gene TRBV6-5, with 8 bases that match TRBD2. The CDR3 spans 13 residues. Germline-derived CDR1 and CDR2 are MNHEY and SVGAGI. The trim removed 8 bases at V and 5 bases at J, leaving 7 bases unmatched.